A single sample is the source of the 27 T cell receptor beta chains below, sequenced in a study of blood T cells in healthy people across ages. With a J-beta primer mix and a sample-barcoded 5' primer, a second PCR ran roughly 6 to 12 cycles. TCRdb independently ran MiXCR on the 5' RACE reads; one entry per CDR3 protein. The sample holds some 710,000 distinct CDR3 sequences, about 45% seen once. The source material was blood. The receptors stem from a man at least 80 years old in good health.

This clonotype has ten or more counts. This rearrangement joins TRBV7-2 to TRBJ2-5, with 7 bases aligning to TRBD1. The ends lost 1 base at V and 2 bases at J; junction bases unmatched: 7. This CDR3 contains 16 residues. Germline V gene lookup returns CDR1 SGHTA and CDR2 FQGNSA. The CDR3 here is CASSLVSTGAQETQYF. CDR3 bases: TGTGCCAGCAGCTTAGTTTCTACAGGGGCACAAGAGACCCAGTACTTC.

This clonotype was counted a few times. The rearrangement uses TRBV10-3 and TRBJ2-5; D not resolved. The CDR3 loop spans 14 amino acids. The V end was cut by 10 bases, the J end by 0 bases, with 15 bases between. Germline V gene data show CDR1 as ENHRY and CDR2 as SYGVKD. The CDR3 loop reads CATQATPDQETQYF. The CDR3 coding sequence is TGTGCCACCCAGGCGACACCCGACCAAGAGACCCAGTACTTC.

This clonotype has only one observation. This chain connects TRBV4-1 to TRBJ1-1; perhaps TRBD1 as D (5 bases). V gave up 0 bases and J gave up 7 bases, with 21 bases separating them. Germline lookup yields CDR1 MGHRA and CDR2 YSYEKL. The CDR3 covers 17 residues. The CDR3 is CASSQEAPQAGGGEAFF. The CDR3 DNA reads TGCGCCAGCAGCCAAGAAGCCCCACAGGCCGGAGGCGGTGAAGCTTTCTTT.

This clonotype was seen more than once but under ten times. V and J are TRBV11-1 and TRBJ2-5; TRBD1 agrees at 10 bases. J gave up 0 bases and V 5 bases, and 9 bases lay outside the gene matches. CDR1 SGHAT and CDR2 FQDESV come from the germline V gene (reference sequence). The CDR3 length is 17 residues. The CDR3 protein is CASSPGTGVKYQETQYF. For the CDR3, the DNA is TGTGCCAGCAGCCCCGGGACAGGGGTAAAGTACCAAGAGACCCAGTACTTC. The whole variable domain, remainder taken from reference TRBV11-1 and TRBJ2-5, is EAEVAQSPRYKITEKSQAVAFWCDPISGHATLYWYRQILGQGPELLVQFQDESVVDDSQLPKDRFSAERLKGVDSTLKIQPAELGDSAMYLCASSPGTGVKYQETQYFGPGTRLLVL.

About this clonotype: The junction differs from germline at one of its ends, possibly a read error. The chain recombines TRBV11-2 with TRBJ2-2; D perhaps matches TRBD2 (6 bases). The CDR3 contains 14 residues. Looked up from germline, CDR1 is SGHAT and CDR2 is FQNNGV. CDR3 sequence reads: CASSLSSGTGGLFF. In DNA form, the CDR3 reads TGTGCCAGCAGCTTATCCAGTGGCACCGGGGGGCTGTTTTTT.

The V gene is TRBV20-1, the J gene TRBJ1-2; D is ambiguous. The CDR3 spans 10 residues. The germline V gene has CDR1 DFQATT and CDR2 SNEGSKA (reference sequence). The ends were cut back, 5 bases at V and 7 bases at J, with 8 bases in the middle. CDR3 bases: TGCAGTGCTTTCAGGAGTGGCTACACCTTC. Amino acids: CSAFRSGYTF.

The table lists this clonotype with a count of one. The chain couples TRBV10-3 to TRBJ2-7; 9 bases are a match to TRBD1. Trimming at V came to 6 bases and at J to 3 bases, leaving 6 bases not matched to a gene. Germline CDR1 and CDR2: ENHRY and SYGVKD. The CDR3 contains 14 residues. CDR3 in amino acids: CAISPGQGNYEQYF. The CDR3 nucleotides are TGTGCCATCAGCCCGGGACAGGGTAACTACGAGCAGTACTTC.

This chain uses TRBV6-5 with TRBJ1-2; tentative D call: TRBD1 (6 bases). Germline assignment: CDR1 MNHEY and CDR2 SVGAGI. The CDR3 contains 16 residues. V was clipped by 2 bases and J by 1 base, with 14 bases between them. The CDR3 is CASSYPNRDGNYGYTF. CDR3 sequence (DNA): TGTGCCAGCAGTTACCCTAACAGGGACGGTAACTATGGCTACACCTTC.

This clonotype turned up a few times. V is TRBV28 and J is TRBJ1-2, with D perhaps matching TRBD1 (6 bases). The germline gives CDR1 MDHEN, CDR2 SYDVKM. V lost 6 bases, J lost 0 bases, and 17 bases lay in between. The CDR3 has 16 residues. Here the CDR3 DNA reads TGTGCCAGCAGCAGGGGCGGGGGACAAGCTAACTATGGCTACACCTTC. This sequence encodes CASSRGGGQANYGYTF.

V gene TRBV12-3 or TRBV12-4 combines with J gene TRBJ2-1; the D gene is possibly TRBD2 (5 bases). Trimming pared 6 bases from V and 12 bases from J, leaving 21 bases between. The CDR3 has 14 residues. CDR3 bases: TGTGCCAGCAGCGTGGACTTTTCTATGAGTTGGCAGTTCTTC. The encoded protein is CASSVDFSMSWQFF.

The gene calls are TRBV30 and TRBJ2-4; TRBD2 agrees at 7 bases. The J call may not be correct, given that the DNA end is closer to TRBJ2-7. This CDR3 is built from 14 residues. From germline, CDR1 is GTSNPN and CDR2 SVGIG (reference sequence). CDR3 loop: CAWSGLADSYEQYF. The CDR3 nucleotides are TGTGCCTGGAGTGGCCTAGCGGACTCCTACGAGCAGTACTTC.

This clonotype was counted a few times. The rearrangement joins TRBV15 to TRBJ1-4; possible D gene TRBD1, 5 bases. With 1 base removed from V and 3 bases from J, the gap between germline ends came to 9 bases. CDR3 length: 15 residues. CDR1 and CDR2 (germline): LNHNV, YYDKDF (reference sequence). The CDR3, as DNA: TGTGCCACCAGCAGAGTCCTGGGGGCTAATGAAAAACTGTTTTTT. Protein sequence: CATSRVLGANEKLFF.

A note on this clonotype: A much bigger clone sits one base away, suggesting this may be a read error. The chain has TRBV5-1 and TRBJ2-1; tentatively, D is TRBD1 (6 bases). The V and J ends lost 1 base and 10 bases respectively, with 15 bases between them. CDR3 length: 14 amino acids. Germline V lookup: CDR1 SGHRS, CDR2 YFSETQ. Here the CDR3 DNA reads TGCGCCAGCAGCTTGAGTCAGGGGATCTACGAGCAGTTCTTC. The encoded protein is CASSLSQGIYEQFF.

The sample holds a few counts of this clonotype. The chain's CDR3 is CSVGGTSGTITDTQYF. In nucleotides, the CDR3 is TGCAGCGTTGGCGGGACTAGCGGGACGATCACAGATACGCAGTATTTT. The chain uses TRBV29-1 and TRBJ2-3; 13 bases match TRBD2. This CDR3 comprises 16 residues. Germline V CDR1 and CDR2: SQVTM, ANQGSEA. J lost 2 bases, V lost 4 bases, and 6 bases had no gene match.

V and J are TRBV29-1 and TRBJ2-3; TRBD2 might be the D (5 bases). From germline, CDR1 is SQVTM and CDR2 ANQGSEA. Deletions cut 3 bases from V and 2 bases from J, with 9 bases between. The CDR3 is 13 residues long. Here the CDR3 reads CSVEEEFTDTQYF. DNA for the CDR3: TGCAGCGTTGAGGAGGAGTTCACAGATACGCAGTATTTT.

In this sample, this clonotype turned up a few times. V gene TRBV7-2 combines with J gene TRBJ2-4; 15 bases line up with TRBD2. The ends lost 5 bases at V and 13 bases at J; junction bases unmatched: 9. The germline gives CDR1 SGHTA, CDR2 FQGNSA. This CDR3 is built from 15 residues. As DNA, the CDR3 is TGTGCCAGCAGCACTGGACTAGCGGGAGGGAGGGAGCAGTACTTC. Encoded protein: CASSTGLAGGREQYF.

The rearrangement uses TRBV20-1 and TRBJ2-2; possibly TRBD2 for D (5 bases). Trimming left V 3 bases short and J 6 bases short, with 8 bases between. CDR1 and CDR2 (germline): DFQATT, SNEGSKA (reference sequence). The CDR3 contains 12 residues. The CDR3: CSASEGPGELFF. DNA of the CDR3: TGCAGTGCTAGCGAGGGTCCCGGGGAGCTGTTTTTT.

This chain links TRBV2 with TRBJ1-5; 12 bases align to TRBD1. The J segment lost 6 bases and the V segment lost 7 bases, leaving 4 bases of the junction unmatched. Germline CDR1 reads SNHLY; CDR2 reads FYNNEI. This CDR3 has 14 residues. As DNA, the CDR3 is TGTGCCAGCACCGGGACAGGGGGCTTTCAGCCCCAGCATTTT. Translated: CASTGTGGFQPQHF. Based on the CDR3 plus reference TRBV2 and TRBJ1-5, the full variable domain is EPEVTQTPSHQVTQMGQEVILRCVPISNHLYFYWYRQILGQKVEFLVSFYNNEISEKSEIFDDQFSVERPDGSNFTLKIRSTKLEDSAMYFCASTGTGGFQPQHFGDGTRLSIL.

The chain carries TRBV5-1 and TRBJ1-6; D unclear. CDR3 length equals 12 residues. Germline V CDR1 and CDR2: SGHRS, YFSETQ. Trimming took off 4 bases at V and 8 bases at J, with 7 bases between the two ends. The CDR3, as DNA: TGCGCCAGCAGCCACCGAGATTCACCCCTCCACTTT. This gives the protein CASSHRDSPLHF.

The chain employs TRBV30 and TRBJ2-7; 8 bases fit TRBD1. Unmatched junction bases numbered 7, after V lost 4 bases and J lost 2 bases. The CDR3 consists of 14 residues. Germline V gives CDR1 GTSNPN, CDR2 SVGIG (reference sequence). The CDR3 nucleotides are TGTGCCTGGAATAGGGGACAGGTGACCTACGAGCAGTACTTC. Translation: CAWNRGQVTYEQYF.

In the case of this clonotype: The CDR3 end shows no conserved phenylalanine or tryptophan, and so a read error is likely. This chain uses TRBV7-3 with TRBJ2-1; D is uncertain. Trimming pared 5 bases from V and 0 bases from J, leaving 5 bases between. The CDR3 consists of 13 residues. Germline V CDR1 and CDR2: SGHTA, FQGTGA. For the CDR3, the DNA is TGTGCCAGCAGCCCTAGCTCCTACAATGAGCAGTTCTTA. Its protein is CASSPSSYNEQFL.

The chain carries TRBV27 and TRBJ1-2, with D possibly TRBD1 on 5 matching bases. The CDR3 totals 13 residues. Germline CDR1 and CDR2: MNHEY and SMNVEV (reference sequence). Trimming took off 3 bases at V and 4 bases at J, with 9 bases between the two ends. The CDR3 sequence is CASSFGRAYGYTF. The CDR3 region has the DNA TGTGCCAGCAGTTTTGGCAGGGCCTATGGCTACACCTTC.

The V call is TRBV12-3 or TRBV12-4, the J call TRBJ2-4, with TRBD2 as a possible D gene (6 bases). The V and J ends lost 3 bases and 9 bases respectively, with 18 bases between them. The CDR3 is 15 amino acids. Written as DNA, the CDR3 is TGTGCCAGCAGTTTGGCTAGCGCTCAGCCGGGCATTCAGTACTTC. It specifies CASSLASAQPGIQYF.

Note on this clonotype: With a much larger clone just one base away, this may be a read error. The chain uses TRBV25-1 and TRBJ2-1; D gene uncertain. V was trimmed by 3 bases and J by 3 bases, leaving 15 bases between them. This CDR3 contains 16 residues. Germline V lookup: CDR1 MGHDK, CDR2 SYGVNS. DNA of the CDR3: TGTGCCAGCAGTGATGCGCGCCCGGGCTTCTACAATGAGCAGTTCTTC. Its protein product is CASSDARPGFYNEQFF.

CDR3 in amino acids: CASSDGASSYNEQFF. The CDR3 nucleotides are TGTGCCAGCAGTGATGGGGCTAGCTCCTACAATGAGCAGTTCTTC. The rearrangement uses TRBV6-4 and TRBJ2-1; the D gene is possibly TRBD1 (5 bases). Germline V CDR1 and CDR2: MRHNA, SNTAGT. Trimming stripped 3 bases from V and 0 bases from J, with 9 bases between. This CDR3 comprises 15 residues.

In the case of this clonotype: Relative to the germline gene, one junction end is altered; a read error may explain this. The V gene is TRBV18, the J gene TRBJ2-3; TRBD2 aligns across 12 bases. The CDR3 contains 17 residues. The V gene's germline CDR1 is KGHSH and CDR2 LQKENI. The CDR3 spells CTSSPTQTSGRTDTQYF. In nucleotides, the CDR3 is TGTACCAGCTCACCGACGCAGACTAGCGGGAGAACAGATACGCAGTATTTT.

The rearrangement joins TRBV5-1 to TRBJ2-1; 10 bases fit TRBD1. Trimming took 1 base from V and 7 from J; bases not matched to a gene: 5. Germline CDR1 is SGHRS and CDR2 is YFSETQ. CDR3 length: 15 amino acids. In DNA form, the CDR3 reads TGCGCCAGCAGCTTGTTGAGGACAGGGGGAAATGAGCAGTTCTTC. This sequence encodes CASSLLRTGGNEQFF.